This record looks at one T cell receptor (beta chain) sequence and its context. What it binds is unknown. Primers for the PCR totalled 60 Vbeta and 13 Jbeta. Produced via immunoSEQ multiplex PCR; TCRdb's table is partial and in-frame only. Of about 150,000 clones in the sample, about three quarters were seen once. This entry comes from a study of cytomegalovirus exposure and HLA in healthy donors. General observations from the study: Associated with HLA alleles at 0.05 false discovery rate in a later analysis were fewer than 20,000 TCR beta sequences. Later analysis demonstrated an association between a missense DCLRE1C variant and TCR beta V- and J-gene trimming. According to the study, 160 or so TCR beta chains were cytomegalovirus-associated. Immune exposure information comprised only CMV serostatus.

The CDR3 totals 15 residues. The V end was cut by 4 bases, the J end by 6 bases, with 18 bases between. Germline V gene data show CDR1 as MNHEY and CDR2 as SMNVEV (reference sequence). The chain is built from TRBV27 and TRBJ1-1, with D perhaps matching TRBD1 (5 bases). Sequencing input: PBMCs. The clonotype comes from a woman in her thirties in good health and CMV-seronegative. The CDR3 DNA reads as TGTGCCAGCAGTTGGGCTGCAGGGAGGGGTCCTGAAGCTTTCTTT. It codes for CASSWAAGRGPEAFF.